This is a list of T cell receptor beta chains from one sample in a study of shared clonotypes between healthy human individuals. Clones were sequenced by immunoSEQ multiplex PCR, and TCRdb holds only the in-frame ones, with some missing. The sample lists around 2,100,000 clones, over 85% occurring once. Sequenced: naive CD8+ T cells sorted from blood. All receptors come from a man between 18 and 35 years old in good health. Both conserved end residues are part of each CDR3. D genes are given only for firm matches. Clone sizes are given selectively: once, few, many, or a class where the clone is expanded.

V	size	D	J	CDR3	DNA
TRBV27	NA	NA	TRBJ2-7	CASSKSRGRQYGEQYF	TGTGCCAGCAGTAAGAGTAGGGGAAGGCAATATGGCGAGCAGTACTTC
TRBV19	NA	NA	TRBJ1-2	CASSIGPTPNYGYTF	TGTGCCAGTAGTATCGGGCCGACCCCTAACTATGGCTACACCTTC
TRBV28	NA	NA	TRBJ1-4	CASSPRAELEEKLFF	TGTGCCAGCAGTCCCCGGGCGGAATTAGAGGAAAAACTGTTTTTT
TRBV4-3	NA	NA	TRBJ1-2	CASSQVLAEGWGYTF	TGCGCCAGCAGCCAGGTTCTGGCGGAGGGGTGGGGCTACACCTTC
TRBV4-1	NA	NA	TRBJ1-1	CASSQSRNTEAFF	TGCGCCAGCAGCCAAAGCCGGAACACTGAAGCTTTCTTT
TRBV27	NA	TRBD2	TRBJ2-1	CASSPGGGSYNEQFF	TGTGCCAGCAGCCCCGGGGGGGGATCCTACAATGAGCAGTTCTTC
TRBV5-1	NA	TRBD1	TRBJ2-1	CASRLGTGGPADEQFF	TGCGCCAGCAGGTTGGGGACAGGGGGCCCGGCGGATGAGCAGTTCTTC
TRBV4-3	NA	NA	TRBJ1-5	CASSQDTGSNQPQHF	TGCGCCAGCAGCCAAGATACGGGTAGCAATCAGCCCCAGCATTTT
TRBV6-1	NA	TRBD1	TRBJ1-5	CASSEERQGYGYQPQHF	TGTGCCAGCAGTGAAGAAAGACAGGGATATGGGTATCAGCCCCAGCATTTT
TRBV5-6	NA	NA	TRBJ1-1	CASSLLELEAFF	TGTGCCAGCAGCTTGTTGGAGCTTGAAGCTTTCTTT
TRBV5-6	NA	TRBD1	TRBJ1-5	CASSQGQAVRQPQHF	TGTGCCAGCAGCCAGGGACAGGCCGTGCGACAGCCCCAGCATTTT
TRBV18	NA	NA	TRBJ1-3	CASSPPTVSSSGNTIYF	TGTGCCAGCTCACCACCGACCGTGAGCAGCTCTGGAAACACCATATATTTT
TRBV9	NA	NA	TRBJ2-5	CASSVATRETQYF	TGTGCCAGCAGCGTAGCTACTAGAGAGACCCAGTACTTC
TRBV27	once	TRBD2	TRBJ2-7	CASRLRGATYEQYF	TGTGCCAGCCGTCTGCGGGGGGCCACCTACGAGCAGTACTTC
TRBV28	NA	TRBD2	TRBJ2-3	CASSTDSGAIADTQYF	TGTGCCAGCAGTACCGATAGCGGGGCCATAGCAGATACGCAGTATTTT
TRBV20-1	NA	NA	TRBJ2-1	CSARLVSEQFF	TGCAGTGCTAGATTAGTCAGTGAGCAGTTCTTC
TRBV6-6	NA	NA	TRBJ1-3	CASTPTGGSGNTIYF	TGTGCCTCCACTCCAACTGGGGGCTCTGGAAACACCATATATTTT
TRBV4-2	NA	NA	TRBJ1-6	CASSQGIGSPLHF	TGTGCCAGCAGCCAGGGTATCGGGTCACCCCTCCACTTT
TRBV27	NA	NA	TRBJ2-1	CASSLQGSNNEQFF	TGTGCCAGCAGTTTACAGGGGTCAAACAATGAGCAGTTCTTC
TRBV27	NA	NA	TRBJ2-7	CASRGAGLLVEQYF	TGTGCCAGCAGGGGGGCGGGACTCTTAGTCGAGCAGTACTTC
TRBV30	NA	NA	TRBJ1-4	CAWSVDLRDGLATNEKLFF	TGTGCCTGGAGTGTAGATCTAAGGGACGGACTTGCAACTAATGAAAAACTGTTTTTT
TRBV13	NA	NA	TRBJ1-2	CASSLGVGQIGDYGYTF	TGTGCCAGCAGCCTAGGGGTAGGGCAGATTGGTGACTATGGCTACACCTTC
TRBV28	NA	NA	TRBJ1-3	CASSVRTRSSGNTIYF	TGTGCCAGCAGTGTCCGTACGAGGAGCTCTGGAAACACCATATATTTT
TRBV19	NA	NA	TRBJ2-7	CASSIKGETPYEQYF	TGTGCCAGTAGTATTAAAGGGGAAACACCCTACGAGCAGTACTTC
TRBV9	NA	TRBD1	TRBJ2-3	CASSGTGGGTDTQYF	TGTGCCAGCAGCGGGACAGGGGGCGGGACAGATACGCAGTATTTT
TRBV2	NA	NA	TRBJ2-7	CASNWPGVDEQYF	TGTGCCAGCAACTGGCCGGGGGTCGACGAGCAGTACTTC
TRBV6-1	NA	TRBD2	TRBJ2-7	CASSARTSYEQYF	TGTGCCAGCAGTGCCAGGACTAGCTACGAGCAGTACTTC
TRBV30	NA	NA	TRBJ2-7	CAWSPSGAYEQYF	TGTGCCTGGAGTCCGTCCGGGGCCTACGAGCAGTACTTC
TRBV10-3	NA	TRBD1	TRBJ2-5	CAISVTGGGVETQYF	TGTGCCATCAGTGTCACAGGGGGCGGTGTAGAGACCCAGTACTTC
TRBV7-8	NA	NA	TRBJ2-3	CASSLDPRGANTDTQYF	TGTGCCAGCAGCTTAGACCCACGGGGGGCAAACACAGATACGCAGTATTTT
TRBV19	NA	TRBD1	TRBJ2-7	CASSPSTGRISYEQYF	TGTGCCAGTAGCCCTTCGACAGGGAGAATTTCCTACGAGCAGTACTTC
TRBV6-6	NA	TRBD2	TRBJ2-5	CASSRLGLAVQETQYF	TGTGCCAGCAGCCGGTTGGGACTAGCGGTACAAGAGACCCAGTACTTC
TRBV27	NA	TRBD1	TRBJ2-4	CATSGPGTGIAKNIQYF	TGTGCCACTTCAGGTCCCGGGACAGGTATAGCCAAAAACATTCAGTACTTC
TRBV11-2	NA	TRBD1	TRBJ2-7	CASSLEQGAYEQYF	TGTGCCAGCAGCTTAGAACAGGGGGCTTACGAGCAGTACTTC
TRBV5-5	NA	NA	TRBJ2-4	CASSLNPRNAGDIQYF	TGTGCCAGCAGCTTAAACCCCAGGAACGCTGGGGACATTCAGTACTTC
TRBV6-1	NA	NA	TRBJ2-5	CASSEAGLPETQYF	TGTGCCAGCAGTGAAGCGGGCTTGCCGGAGACCCAGTACTTC
TRBV19	NA	TRBD1	TRBJ1-4	CASSPLRDRGLATNEKLFF	TGTGCCAGTAGTCCCCTTAGGGACAGGGGCTTAGCAACTAATGAAAAACTGTTTTTT
TRBV12-5	NA	NA	TRBJ1-1	CASGPNRSTEAFF	TGTGCTAGTGGTCCAAATAGGAGCACTGAAGCTTTCTTT
TRBV7-9	NA	NA	TRBJ2-1	CASSPHLGLGTPEYNEQFF	TGTGCCAGCAGTCCCCACCTAGGTCTAGGGACACCCGAATACAATGAGCAGTTCTTC
TRBV14	NA	NA	TRBJ1-1	CASSHQDLGREEAFF	TGTGCCAGCAGCCACCAAGACCTGGGCAGGGAGGAAGCTTTCTTT
TRBV27	NA	NA	TRBJ2-5	CASKRTDYQETQYF	TGTGCCAGCAAACGAACGGATTACCAAGAGACCCAGTACTTC
TRBV6-5	NA	NA	TRBJ1-1	CASSYEPLSTEAFF	TGTGCCAGCAGTTACGAGCCCTTGAGCACTGAAGCTTTCTTT
TRBV21-1	NA	NA	TRBJ1-2	CASSKAIGGRRHGYTF	TGTGCCAGCAGCAAAGCGATAGGGGGACGGAGACATGGCTACACCTTC
TRBV2	NA	NA	TRBJ1-4	CAIPKNEKLFF	TGTGCCATTCCGAAGAATGAAAAACTGTTTTTT
TRBV30	NA	TRBD2	TRBJ2-5	CAWSGRGVETQYF	TGTGCCTGGAGTGGACGGGGGGTAGAGACCCAGTACTTC
TRBV4-3	NA	NA	TRBJ2-7	CASSQAVGYEQYF	TGCGCCAGCAGCCAAGCAGTGGGCTACGAGCAGTACTTC
TRBV30	NA	TRBD1	TRBJ1-2	CAWSRQGGDGYTF	TGTGCCTGGAGCCGACAGGGAGGTGATGGCTACACCTTC
TRBV4-1	NA	TRBD2	TRBJ2-1	CASSQAHGLAGGQMIEQFF	TGCGCCAGCAGCCAAGCCCACGGGCTAGCGGGGGGGCAGATGATTGAGCAGTTCTTC
TRBV28	NA	NA	TRBJ2-1	CASSSRDSFYNEQFF	TGTGCCAGCAGTTCGAGAGACAGTTTCTACAATGAGCAGTTCTTC
TRBV7-9	NA	NA	TRBJ1-4	CASREGGSEKLFF	TGTGCCAGCAGGGAGGGGGGCAGTGAAAAACTGTTTTTT
TRBV7-9	NA	TRBD1	TRBJ2-2	CASSRTGQAYTGELFF	TGTGCCAGCAGCCGCACGGGACAGGCTTACACCGGGGAGCTGTTTTTT
TRBV6-5	NA	NA	TRBJ2-6	CASSLVGGGANVLTF	TGTGCCAGCAGCCTAGTCGGAGGTGGGGCCAACGTCCTGACTTTC
TRBV4-3	NA	TRBD1	TRBJ2-7	CASSQDLRTGRLNEQYF	TGCGCCAGCAGCCAAGATTTAAGGACAGGGCGTCTTAACGAGCAGTACTTC
TRBV27	NA	NA	TRBJ2-7	CASSPYTDGYEQYF	TGTGCCAGCAGTCCATATACGGACGGATACGAGCAGTACTTC
TRBV4-3	NA	NA	TRBJ2-2	CASSINLAESNTGELFF	TGCGCCAGCAGCATAAATTTAGCGGAATCGAACACCGGGGAGCTGTTTTTT